This T cell receptor beta chain was obtained from a study of T cells in Graves' hyperthyroidism and ophthalmopathy. Germline-derived CDR1 and CDR2 are SGHTA and FQGNSA. CDR3 size: 13 residues. Trimming cost V 4 bases and J 6 bases; bases outside gene matches: 2. TCR beta CDR3 regions were amplified from RNA. The TCR CDR3 was amplified in a first-round RT-PCR using the HTBI primer set. MiXCR, run by TCRdb on the multiplex PCR reads, gives a single entry per CDR3 protein. The sample records hundreds of thousands of distinct CDR3 sequences, 45% being singletons. This clonotype was seen many times. J is TRBJ1-5 and V is TRBV7-2; 8 bases are a match to TRBD1. This TCR was sampled from an adult man with Graves' disease, either hyperthyroidism or ophthalmopathy (not recorded which). Material for sequencing was peripheral blood or thyroid tissue (not recorded which). The CDR3 DNA reads as TGTGCCAGCAGCTCAGGGGGCAGTCAGCCCCAGCATTTT. Translation: CASSSGGSQPQHF. Drawing the rest from reference TRBV7-2 and TRBJ1-5, the complete variable domain is GAGVSQSPSNKVTEKGKDVELRCDPISGHTALYWYRQSLGQGLEFLIYFQGNSAPDKSGLPSDRFSAERTGGSVSTLTIQRTQQEDSAVYLCASSSGGSQPQHFGDGTRLSIL.